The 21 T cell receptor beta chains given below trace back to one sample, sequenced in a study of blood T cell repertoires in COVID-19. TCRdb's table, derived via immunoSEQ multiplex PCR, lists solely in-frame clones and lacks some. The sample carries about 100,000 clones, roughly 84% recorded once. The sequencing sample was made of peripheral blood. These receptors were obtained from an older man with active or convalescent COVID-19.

The CDR3 protein is CASLGQGLVAFF. In nucleotides, the CDR3 is TGTGCCAGTCTCGGACAGGGGTTGGTAGCTTTCTTT. This chain joins TRBV19 and TRBJ1-1; TRBD1 matches at 9 bases. V lost 8 bases, J lost 10 bases, and 8 bases stayed unmatched. CDR3 size: 12 residues. Germline V gene data show CDR1 as LNHDA and CDR2 as SQIVND (reference sequence).

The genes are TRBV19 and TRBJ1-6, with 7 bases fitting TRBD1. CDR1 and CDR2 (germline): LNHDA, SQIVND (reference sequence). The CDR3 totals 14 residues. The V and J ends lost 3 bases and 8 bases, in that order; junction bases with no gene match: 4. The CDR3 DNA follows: TGTGCCAGTAGTATGCGGGGACAGTATTCACCCCTCCACTTT. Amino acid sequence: CASSMRGQYSPLHF.

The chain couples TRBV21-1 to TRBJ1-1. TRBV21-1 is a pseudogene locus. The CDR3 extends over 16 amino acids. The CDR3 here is CASSSPRRVMNTEAFF. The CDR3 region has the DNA TGTGCCAGCAGCTCCCCGAGGCGGGTCATGAACACTGAAGCTTTCTTT.

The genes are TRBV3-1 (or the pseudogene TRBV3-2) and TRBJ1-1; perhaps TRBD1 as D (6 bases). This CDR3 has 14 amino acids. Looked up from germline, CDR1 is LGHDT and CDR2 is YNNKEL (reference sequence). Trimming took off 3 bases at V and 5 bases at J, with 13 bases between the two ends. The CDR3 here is CASSQTGAWTEAFF. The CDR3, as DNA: TGTGCCAGCAGCCAGACAGGAGCATGGACTGAAGCTTTCTTT.

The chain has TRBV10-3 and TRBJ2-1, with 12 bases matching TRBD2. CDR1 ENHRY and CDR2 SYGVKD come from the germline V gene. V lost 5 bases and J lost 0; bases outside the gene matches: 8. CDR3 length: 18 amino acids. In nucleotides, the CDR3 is TGTGCCATCAGTACACTAGCGGGGGGCCAGGGCTCCTACAATGAGCAGTTCTTC. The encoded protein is CAISTLAGGQGSYNEQFF.

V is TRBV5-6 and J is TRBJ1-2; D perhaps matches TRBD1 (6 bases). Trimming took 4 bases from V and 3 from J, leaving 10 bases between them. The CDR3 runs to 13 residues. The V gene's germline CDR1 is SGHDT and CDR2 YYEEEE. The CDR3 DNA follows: TGTGCCAGCAGCCAACAGGGTTACTATGGCTACACCTTC. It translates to CASSQQGYYGYTF.

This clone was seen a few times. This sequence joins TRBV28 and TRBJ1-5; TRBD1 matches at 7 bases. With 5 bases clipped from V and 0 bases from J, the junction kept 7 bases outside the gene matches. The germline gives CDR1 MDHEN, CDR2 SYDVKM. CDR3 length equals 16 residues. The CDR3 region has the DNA TGTGCCAGCAGTGTACCCGGGACAGATAGCAATCAGCCCCAGCATTTT. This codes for CASSVPGTDSNQPQHF.

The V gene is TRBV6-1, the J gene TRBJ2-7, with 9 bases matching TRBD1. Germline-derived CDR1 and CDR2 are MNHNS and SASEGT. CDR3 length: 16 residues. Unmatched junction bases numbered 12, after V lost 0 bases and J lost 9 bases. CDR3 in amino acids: CASSEALGTGYPGQYF. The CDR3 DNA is TGTGCCAGCAGTGAAGCCCTCGGGACAGGGTACCCGGGGCAGTACTTC.

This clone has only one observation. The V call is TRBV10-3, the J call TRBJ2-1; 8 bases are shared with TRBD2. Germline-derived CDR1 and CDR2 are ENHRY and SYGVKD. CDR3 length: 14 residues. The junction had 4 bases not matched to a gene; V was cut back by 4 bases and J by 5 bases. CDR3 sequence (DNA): TGTGCCATCAGTGCGGTTAGCGGGGACAATGAGCAGTTCTTC. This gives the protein CAISAVSGDNEQFF.

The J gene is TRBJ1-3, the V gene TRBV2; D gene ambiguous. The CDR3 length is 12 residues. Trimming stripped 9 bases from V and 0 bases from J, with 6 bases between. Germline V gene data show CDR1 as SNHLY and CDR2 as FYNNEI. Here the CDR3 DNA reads TGTGCCAGTGCGGTCTCTGGAAACACCATATATTTT. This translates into CASAVSGNTIYF.

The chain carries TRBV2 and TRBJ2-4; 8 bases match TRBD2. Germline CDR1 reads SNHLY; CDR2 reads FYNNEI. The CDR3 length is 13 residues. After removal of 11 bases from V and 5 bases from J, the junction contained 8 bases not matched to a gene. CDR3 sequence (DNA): TGTGCCCTCGGGGGGGCGGGGGAAAACATTCAGTACTTC. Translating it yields CALGGAGENIQYF.

DNA of the CDR3: TGCGCCAGCAGCGTACAGGGTGATTCACCCCTCCACTTT. Translated, it gives CASSVQGDSPLHF. The chain uses TRBV5-1 and TRBJ1-6; tentative D call: TRBD1 (6 bases). The CDR3 consists of 13 residues. V was cut by 4 bases and J by 8 bases, with 10 bases left in between. CDR1 SGHRS and CDR2 YFSETQ come from the germline V gene.

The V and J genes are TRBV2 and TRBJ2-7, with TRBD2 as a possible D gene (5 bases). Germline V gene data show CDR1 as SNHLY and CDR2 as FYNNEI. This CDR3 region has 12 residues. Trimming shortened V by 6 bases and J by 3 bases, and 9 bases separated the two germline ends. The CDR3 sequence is CASSAGYYEQYF. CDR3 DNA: TGTGCCAGCAGCGCGGGCTACTACGAGCAGTACTTC.

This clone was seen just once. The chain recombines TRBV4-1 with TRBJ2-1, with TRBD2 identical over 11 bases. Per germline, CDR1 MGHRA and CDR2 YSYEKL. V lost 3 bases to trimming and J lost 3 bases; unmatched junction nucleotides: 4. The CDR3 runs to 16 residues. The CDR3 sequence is CASSQTGTSGYNEQFF. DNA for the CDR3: TGCGCCAGCAGCCAGACCGGGACTAGCGGCTACAATGAGCAGTTCTTC.

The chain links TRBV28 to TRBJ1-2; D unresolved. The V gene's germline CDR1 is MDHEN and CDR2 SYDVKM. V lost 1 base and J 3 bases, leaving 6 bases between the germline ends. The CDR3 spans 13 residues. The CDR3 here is CASSLFLDYGYTF. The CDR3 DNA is TGTGCCAGCAGTTTATTCCTCGACTATGGCTACACCTTC.

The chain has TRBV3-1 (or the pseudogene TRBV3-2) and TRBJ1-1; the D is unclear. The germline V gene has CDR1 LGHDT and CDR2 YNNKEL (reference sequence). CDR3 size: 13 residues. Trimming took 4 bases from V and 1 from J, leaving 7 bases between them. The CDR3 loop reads CASSLGRNTEAFF. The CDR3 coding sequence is TGTGCCAGCAGCCTCGGGAGGAACACTGAAGCTTTCTTT.

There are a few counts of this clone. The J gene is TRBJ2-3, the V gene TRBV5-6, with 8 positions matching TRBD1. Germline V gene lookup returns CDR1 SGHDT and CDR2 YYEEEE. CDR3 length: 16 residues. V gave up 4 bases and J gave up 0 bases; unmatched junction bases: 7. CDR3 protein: CASSPRTGRSTDTQYF. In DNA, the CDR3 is TGTGCCAGCAGCCCGCGGACAGGGCGGAGCACAGATACGCAGTATTTT.

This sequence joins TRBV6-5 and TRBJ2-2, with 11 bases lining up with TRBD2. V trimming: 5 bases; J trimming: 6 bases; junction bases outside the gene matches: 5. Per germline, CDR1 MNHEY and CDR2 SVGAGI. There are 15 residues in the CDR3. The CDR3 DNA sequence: TGTGCCAGCAGTAATAGCGGGGGGGCTCCCGGGGAGCTGTTTTTT. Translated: CASSNSGGAPGELFF.

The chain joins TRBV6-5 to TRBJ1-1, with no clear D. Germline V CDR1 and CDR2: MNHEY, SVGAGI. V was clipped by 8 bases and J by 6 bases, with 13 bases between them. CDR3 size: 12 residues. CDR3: CASGRESAEAFF. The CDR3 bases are TGTGCCAGCGGCCGGGAGAGCGCTGAAGCTTTCTTT.

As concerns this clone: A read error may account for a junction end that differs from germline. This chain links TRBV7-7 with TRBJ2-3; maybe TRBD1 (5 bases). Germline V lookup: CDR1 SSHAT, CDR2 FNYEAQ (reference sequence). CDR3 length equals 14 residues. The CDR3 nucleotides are TGTGCTAGCAGCTTAGGGGCACGAACAGATACGCAGTATTTT. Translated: CASSLGARTDTQYF.

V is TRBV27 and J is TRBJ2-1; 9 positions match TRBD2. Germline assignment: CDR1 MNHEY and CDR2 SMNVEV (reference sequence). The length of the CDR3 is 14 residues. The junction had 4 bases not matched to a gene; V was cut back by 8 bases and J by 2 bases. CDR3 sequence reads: CASHLAGAYNEQFF. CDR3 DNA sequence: TGTGCCAGCCATTTAGCGGGGGCCTACAATGAGCAGTTCTTC.